This entry lists 7 T cell receptor beta chains sequenced from one sample in a study of blood T cell repertoires in COVID-19. Profiled with immunoSEQ multiplex PCR; TCRdb holds only in-frame clones, not every one. The sample has fewer than 200,000 clones; roughly nine tenths are singletons. The sample consisted of peripheral blood. The receptors derive from a man aged 18 to 29 who had recovered from COVID-19.

This clone appeared once. The chain joins TRBV9 to TRBJ2-2; D is unclear. CDR3 size: 16 residues. The germline CDR1 and CDR2 sequences are SGDLS and YYNGEE. The germline V and J ends were trimmed by 0 bases and 5 bases, with 14 bases remaining between them. As DNA, the CDR3 is TGTGCCAGCAGCGTAGAGGTCAAAGCCGGGACCGGGGAGCTGTTTTTT. This translates into CASSVEVKAGTGELFF.

The gene calls are TRBV12-3 or TRBV12-4 and TRBJ2-5, with D possibly matching TRBD1 (5 bases). Deletions cut 3 bases from V and 0 bases from J, with 5 bases between. The CDR3 runs 13 residues. CDR3 amino acids: CASSFRDQETQYF. The DNA of the CDR3 is TGTGCCAGCAGTTTCAGGGACCAAGAGACCCAGTACTTC.

The chain employs TRBV28 and TRBJ1-1; weak D call: TRBD1 (6 bases). This CDR3 has 15 residues. Germline CDR1 reads MDHEN; CDR2 reads SYDVKM. V shed 1 base and J shed 0 bases, with 9 bases lying between them. Here the CDR3 reads CASSLSQGLNTEAFF. The CDR3 DNA sequence: TGTGCCAGCAGTTTATCCCAGGGGTTGAACACTGAAGCTTTCTTT.

V usage is TRBV5-5 and J usage is TRBJ2-1; D might be TRBD1 (6 bases). From germline, CDR1 is SGHKS and CDR2 YYEKEE (reference sequence). The CDR3 length is 15 residues. Trimming pared 7 bases from V and 8 bases from J, leaving 22 bases between. The CDR3 DNA reads TGTGCCAGCGGATCCGGGACAACCGGCATCGATGAGCAGTTCTTC. Protein product: CASGSGTTGIDEQFF.

The V call is TRBV7-2, the J call TRBJ1-1; TRBD1 matches at 8 bases. Germline loops: CDR1 SGHTA, CDR2 FQGNSA. There are 15 residues in the CDR3. V was pared by 0 bases and J by 4 bases, with 4 bases of the junction left unmatched. CDR3 in DNA: TGTGCCAGCAGCTTAGCGGCAGGGGGCTTCACTGAAGCTTTCTTT. It translates to CASSLAAGGFTEAFF. The full variable domain, its missing parts supplied by reference TRBV7-2 and TRBJ1-1, is GAGVSQSPSNKVTEKGKDVELRCDPISGHTALYWYRQSLGQGLEFLIYFQGNSAPDKSGLPSDRFSAERTGGSVSTLTIQRTQQEDSAVYLCASSLAAGGFTEAFFGQGTRLTVV.

The V gene is TRBV6-2 or TRBV6-3, the J gene TRBJ2-1, with TRBD1 as a possible D gene (6 bases). Germline CDR1 reads MNHEY; CDR2 reads SVGEGT. Trimming removed 5 bases at V and 5 bases at J, with 13 bases between. This CDR3 is 14 amino acids long. CDR3 loop: CASSLRDKHNEQFF. The CDR3 DNA sequence: TGTGCCAGCAGTCTCCGGGACAAGCACAATGAGCAGTTCTTC.

This clone appeared a few times. This chain uses TRBV2 with TRBJ1-6; 9 nucleotides match TRBD1. Germline values: CDR1 SNHLY, CDR2 FYNNEI. There are 15 residues in the CDR3. Trimming at V came to 2 bases and at J to 13 bases, leaving 9 bases not matched to a gene. CDR3 in amino acids: CASSERGQGIYPLHF. CDR3 coding DNA: TGTGCCAGCAGTGAACGGGGACAGGGAATTTATCCCCTCCACTTT.